This T cell receptor (beta chain) was documented in a study of blood T cell repertoires in COVID-19. Study background: PBMCs, B-cell-depleted T cells, or T cells were the source of the cDNA or gDNA that made up the material.

This CDR3 contains 15 residues. Germline loops: CDR1 SGHTA, CDR2 FQGNSA. The ends lost 5 bases at V and 4 bases at J; junction bases unmatched: 6. As handled by the study authors: Reference gene primer amplification gave estimated nucleated cell counts. Repertoires were generated with immunoSEQ multiplex PCR, while TCRdb's copy carries only in-frame clones and drops some. V and J calls and clone size come straight from that table; D and trimming were deduced from the DNA. The table includes under 250,000 clones, approximately 78% detected once. This clone came up once. The sample consisted of peripheral blood. The source is a woman in her seventies with COVID-19, enrolled during active disease. The genes are TRBV7-2 and TRBJ2-2, with 8 positions matching TRBD1. CDR3 bases: TGTGCCAGCAGCCTTAGGACAGGGCGCACCGGGGAGCTGTTTTTT. Translating gives CASSLRTGRTGELFF.